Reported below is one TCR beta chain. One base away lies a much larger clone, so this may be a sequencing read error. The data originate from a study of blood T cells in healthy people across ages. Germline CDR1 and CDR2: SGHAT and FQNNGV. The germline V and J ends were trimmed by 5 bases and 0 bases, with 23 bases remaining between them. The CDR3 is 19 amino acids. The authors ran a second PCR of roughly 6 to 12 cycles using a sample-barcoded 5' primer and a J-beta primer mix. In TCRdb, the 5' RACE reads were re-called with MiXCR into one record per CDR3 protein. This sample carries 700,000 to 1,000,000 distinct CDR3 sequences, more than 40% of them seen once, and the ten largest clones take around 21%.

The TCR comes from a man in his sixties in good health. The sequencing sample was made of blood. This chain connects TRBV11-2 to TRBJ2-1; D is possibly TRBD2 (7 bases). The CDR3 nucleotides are TGTGCCAGCAGCCTCACTGGCGGGGGCCCGTACATCTCCTACAATGAGCAGTTCTTC. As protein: CASSLTGGGPYISYNEQFF.